One and the same sample provided the 5 T cell receptor beta chains below, sequenced in a study of shared clonotypes between healthy human individuals. The protocol was immunoSEQ multiplex PCR, while the TCRdb copy is restricted to in-frame clones and leaves out a portion. This sample has a few million clones, with roughly 92% found just once. Sequenced material: naive CD4+ T cells from PBMCs. Sample subset: CD45RA+ positively selected. Receptor source: a man between 18 and 29 years old in good health. Some clones in this sample may be carry-over from other donors' samples.

The chain joins TRBV15 to TRBJ2-5; 9 nucleotides line up with TRBD2. The CDR3 is 20 amino acids. Germline assignment: CDR1 LNHNV and CDR2 YYDKDF (reference sequence). The J segment lost 5 bases and the V segment lost 0 bases, leaving 19 bases of the junction unmatched. CDR3 protein: CATSRDWALAGRTRGETQYF. For the CDR3, the DNA is TGTGCCACCAGCAGAGATTGGGCGCTAGCGGGACGGACAAGAGGGGAGACCCAGTACTTC.

The gene calls are TRBV7-3 and TRBJ2-3, with unresolved D. The germline gives CDR1 SGHTA, CDR2 FQGTGA. There are 13 residues in the CDR3. Trimming cost V 1 base and J 3 bases, with 5 bases left between them. The CDR3 region is CASSLITTDTQYF. The DNA for the CDR3 is TGTGCCAGCAGCTTAATCACAACAGATACGCAGTATTTT.

The chain joins TRBV30 to TRBJ1-1; no clear D gene. Trimming shortened V by 6 bases and J by 4 bases, and 9 bases separated the two germline ends. Per germline, CDR1 GTSNPN and CDR2 SVGIG (reference sequence). The CDR3 has 11 residues. The CDR3 region has the DNA TGTGCCTGTTTATGGATCACTGAAGCTTTCTTT. Its translation is CACLWITEAFF.

This sequence joins TRBV5-1 and TRBJ2-5; D is undetermined. This CDR3 is 14 amino acids long. V was pared by 5 bases and J by 5 bases, with 16 bases between. Germline assignment: CDR1 SGHRS and CDR2 YFSETQ. CDR3 residues: CASRSGEPQETQYF. The CDR3 nucleotides read TGCGCCAGCAGGTCCGGTGAGCCTCAGGAGACCCAGTACTTC.

The V call is TRBV27, the J call TRBJ2-1; no clear D. The CDR3 runs to 14 residues. Germline lookup yields CDR1 MNHEY and CDR2 SMNVEV (reference sequence). V was pared by 3 bases and J by 6 bases, with 12 bases between. Here the CDR3 reads CASSLGHRGNEQFF. The CDR3 DNA sequence: TGTGCCAGCAGTTTGGGCCACCGTGGCAATGAGCAGTTCTTC.